Each of the 28 T cell receptor beta chains below was sequenced from the same sample in a study of cytomegalovirus exposure and HLA in healthy donors. The PCR employed 60 Vbeta primers together with 13 Jbeta primers. This table comes from immunoSEQ multiplex PCR, and its TCRdb copy is limited to in-frame clones, with some not included. Of roughly 180,000 clones in the sample, roughly 75% were seen once. The sample taken for sequencing was PBMCs. Receptors were obtained from a woman aged 40 to 49 in good health and CMV-seropositive.

The chain combines TRBV7-8 with TRBJ1-1; 10 bases are a match to TRBD1. This CDR3 comprises 14 residues. Germline loops: CDR1 SGHVS, CDR2 FQNEAQ. V trimming: 5 bases; J trimming: 4 bases; junction bases outside the gene matches: 4. CDR3 DNA sequence: TGTGCCAGCAGCCCTTGGACAGGGGGCACTGAAGCTTTCTTT. It codes for CASSPWTGGTEAFF.

The V gene is TRBV6-5, the J gene TRBJ2-7; D is possibly TRBD1 (6 bases). In germline, CDR1 is MNHEY, CDR2 SVGAGI. V lost 0 bases, J lost 2 bases, and 8 bases lay in between. This CDR3 has 14 residues. The CDR3 region is CASSYSGGPYEQYF. CDR3 nucleotides: TGTGCCAGCAGTTACTCTGGGGGCCCCTACGAGCAGTACTTC.

This clone came up once. The chain carries TRBV28 and TRBJ2-7; 7 bases match TRBD1. This CDR3 is 14 amino acids long. Germline V CDR1 and CDR2: MDHEN, SYDVKM. V shed 6 bases, J shed 5 bases, and the junction held 10 bases outside the gene matches. CDR3 residues: CASRPPGGKNEQYF. In DNA, the CDR3 is TGTGCCAGCAGGCCACCAGGGGGAAAGAACGAGCAGTACTTC.

This clone appeared a few times. The V and J genes are TRBV6-5 and TRBJ2-7; TRBD2 agrees at 9 bases. V lost 4 bases and J lost 3; bases outside the gene matches: 7. The CDR3 extends over 15 amino acids. Germline loops: CDR1 MNHEY, CDR2 SVGAGI. CDR3: CASSSGTSTLYEQYF. CDR3 sequence (DNA): TGTGCCAGCAGTTCCGGGACTAGCACACTCTACGAGCAGTACTTC.

CDR3 sequence (DNA): TGTGCCAGTAGTATGGGAAACAGGGGCCAAGAGACCCAGTACTTC. Translation: CASSMGNRGQETQYF. The rearrangement links TRBV19 to TRBJ2-5; 7 bases are shared with TRBD1. J lost 1 base, V lost 3 bases, and 5 bases had no gene match. The germline gives CDR1 LNHDA, CDR2 SQIVND (reference sequence). The CDR3 extends over 15 amino acids.

V is TRBV10-1 and J is TRBJ2-1; possible D gene TRBD1, 5 bases. The ends were cut back, 2 bases at V and 7 bases at J, with 9 bases in the middle. The CDR3 length is 13 residues. Germline assignment: CDR1 WNHNN and CDR2 SYGVQD (reference sequence). CDR3 sequence reads: CASSEPGKNEQFF. For the CDR3, the DNA is TGCGCCAGCAGTGAGCCAGGGAAAAATGAGCAGTTCTTC.

The chain links TRBV7-9 to TRBJ2-5; 10 nucleotides agree with TRBD1. CDR3 size: 14 residues. Germline CDR1 reads SEHNR; CDR2 reads FQNEAQ (reference sequence). The J segment lost 5 bases and the V segment lost 2 bases, leaving 2 bases of the junction unmatched. The CDR3 reads CASSLRTGGETQYF. CDR3 DNA: TGTGCCAGCAGCTTAAGGACAGGGGGGGAGACCCAGTACTTC.

This clone was picked up a small number of times. CDR3 sequence: CASSQARGERGYTF. The CDR3 DNA follows: TGCGCCAGCAGCCAGGCTCGGGGGGAGAGGGGCTACACCTTC. This chain uses TRBV4-3 with TRBJ1-2; maybe TRBD1 (5 bases). The CDR3 covers 14 residues. The germline V gene encodes CDR1 LGHNA and CDR2 YSLEER. With 3 bases removed from V and 8 bases from J, the gap between germline ends came to 16 bases.

This chain connects TRBV7-3 to TRBJ2-7, with 10 positions matching TRBD2. The length of the CDR3 is 18 residues. J was trimmed by 0 bases and V by 6 bases; bases with no gene match: 14. Germline lookup yields CDR1 SGHTA and CDR2 FQGTGA. The CDR3 DNA is TGTGCCAGCAGGGGGAGGCGACTAGCGGGCGGCTTCTCCTACGAGCAGTACTTC. It codes for CASRGRRLAGGFSYEQYF.

The genes are TRBV15 and TRBJ2-5; 10 bases align to TRBD2. The CDR3 totals 15 residues. Germline CDR1 and CDR2: LNHNV and YYDKDF (reference sequence). J was trimmed by 4 bases and V by 3 bases; bases with no gene match: 5. The CDR3 here is CATSSPGTSAETQYF. DNA for the CDR3: TGTGCCACCAGCAGCCCCGGGACTAGCGCAGAGACCCAGTACTTC.

The V and J genes are TRBV7-2 and TRBJ2-7; TRBD2 agrees at 8 bases. The length of the CDR3 is 16 residues. Germline CDR1 SGHTA, CDR2 FQGNSA. With V trimmed by 5 bases and J by 1 base, 10 bases remained unmatched. CDR3 bases: TGTGCCAGCAGCATAGGAGCGGGAGTGGGTTCCTACGAGCAGTACTTC. Its translation is CASSIGAGVGSYEQYF.

V usage is TRBV4-3 and J usage is TRBJ1-2; D remains unclear. Germline loops: CDR1 LGHNA, CDR2 YSLEER. The V end was cut by 0 bases, the J end by 8 bases, with 19 bases between. This CDR3 is 16 amino acids long. DNA for the CDR3: TGCGCCAGCAGCCAAGATCGGAGGCGTGCGTTTGACGGCTACACCTTC. This translates into CASSQDRRRAFDGYTF.

The chain recombines TRBV21-1 with TRBJ1-2; the table's D call of TRBD1 was not tested on the DNA. TRBV21-1 is a pseudogene. The CDR3 totals 15 residues. The CDR3 bases are TGTGCCAGCAGCGGGGGCAGGGGGCCCTTCTATGGCTACACCTTC. It codes for CASSGGRGPFYGYTF.

The V call is TRBV28, the J call TRBJ1-5; 7 positions agree with TRBD1. Germline CDR1 MDHEN, CDR2 SYDVKM. The CDR3 contains 15 residues. The J segment lost 6 bases and the V segment lost 4 bases, leaving 9 bases of the junction unmatched. CDR3 in DNA: TGTGCCAGCAGTTCTACTCCAGGGGGTAGTCAGCCCCAGCATTTT. It specifies CASSSTPGGSQPQHF.

This chain connects TRBV25-1 to TRBJ2-6, with 12 bases fitting TRBD2. From germline, CDR1 is MGHDK and CDR2 SYGVNS. The J segment lost 0 bases and the V segment lost 4 bases, leaving 4 bases of the junction unmatched. The CDR3 extends over 18 amino acids. This chain's CDR3 is CASSVPSGRASGANVLTF. The CDR3 DNA reads as TGTGCCAGCAGTGTCCCTAGCGGGAGGGCCTCTGGGGCCAACGTCCTGACTTTC. Full variable domain (remainder filled in from reference TRBV25-1 and TRBJ2-6): EADIYQTPRYLVIGTGKKITLECSQTMGHDKMYWYQQDPGMELHLIHYSYGVNSTEKGDLSSESTVSRIRTEHFPLTLESARPSHTSQYLCASSVPSGRASGANVLTFGAGSRLTVL.

V usage is TRBV19 and J usage is TRBJ2-5; possible D gene TRBD1, 7 bases. With 6 bases removed from V and 2 bases from J, the gap between germline ends came to 19 bases. The V gene's germline CDR1 is LNHDA and CDR2 SQIVND (reference sequence). There are 16 residues in the CDR3. This CDR3 is CASRKRQGGQQETQYF. As DNA, the CDR3 is TGTGCCAGTAGGAAGCGGCAGGGGGGACAGCAAGAGACCCAGTACTTC.

A remark on this clone: In the same sample, other DNA sequences code for this CDR3. The V call is TRBV29-1, the J call TRBJ2-7; 13 bases are shared with TRBD2. The CDR3 extends over 13 amino acids. Germline loops: CDR1 SQVTM, CDR2 ANQGSEA. V lost 4 bases and J lost 3; bases outside the gene matches: 0. CDR3 loop: CSVGTSGSYEQYF. The CDR3 nucleotides read TGCAGCGTTGGGACTAGCGGGAGCTACGAGCAGTACTTC.

This clone was seen more than once but under ten times. This chain uses TRBV2 with TRBJ2-5, with TRBD1 as a possible D gene (5 bases). The CDR3 covers 13 residues. The V end was cut by 7 bases, the J end by 0 bases, with 9 bases between. The germline gives CDR1 SNHLY, CDR2 FYNNEI. CDR3 DNA sequence: TGTGCCAGCACTACGGACAACCAAGAGACCCAGTACTTC. Protein: CASTTDNQETQYF.

The chain recombines TRBV7-8 with TRBJ2-5; D possibly corresponds to TRBD1 (5 bases). The V end lost 1 base, the J end lost 6 bases, and 12 bases lay between the germline ends. Germline lookup yields CDR1 SGHVS and CDR2 FQNEAQ. The CDR3 spans 14 residues. The CDR3 protein is CASSLVGQPKTQYF. CDR3 nucleotide sequence: TGTGCCAGCAGCTTAGTCGGACAACCAAAGACCCAGTACTTC. The variable domain in full, completed from reference TRBV7-8 and TRBJ2-5, reads GAGVSQSPRYKVAKRGQDVALRCDPISGHVSLFWYQQALGQGPEFLTYFQNEAQLDKSGLPSDRFFAERPEGSVSTLKIQRTQQEDSAVYLCASSLVGQPKTQYFGPGTRLLVL.

The sample holds a few counts of this clone. The genes are TRBV7-9 and TRBJ2-5; D may be TRBD2 (5 bases). The V gene's germline CDR1 is SEHNR and CDR2 FQNEAQ (reference sequence). The V gene lost 4 bases and the J gene lost 7 bases, with 10 bases spanning the gap. There are 12 residues in the CDR3. The CDR3 loop is CASSWERGTQYF. CDR3 nucleotide sequence: TGTGCCAGCAGCTGGGAGAGAGGGACCCAGTACTTC.

Details on this clone: The same CDR3 is also encoded by other DNA sequences in this sample. The V and J genes are TRBV5-6 and TRBJ1-1; 7 nucleotides agree with TRBD1. The length of the CDR3 is 13 residues. V lost 1 base and J lost 11; bases outside the gene matches: 8. CDR1 is SGHDT, CDR2 YYEEEE, per germline. CDR3: CASSLYRGQGAFF. DNA of the CDR3: TGTGCCAGCAGCTTGTATAGGGGGCAGGGGGCTTTCTTT. Supplemented by reference TRBV5-6 and TRBJ1-1, the full variable domain reads DAGVTQSPTHLIKTRGQQVTLRCSPKSGHDTVSWYQQALGQGPQFIFQYYEEEERQRGNFPDRFSGHQFPNYSSELNVNALLLGDSALYLCASSLYRGQGAFFGQGTRLTVV.

The gene calls are TRBV25-1 and TRBJ2-1; 7 bases line up with TRBD2. With 4 bases clipped from V and 10 bases from J, the junction kept 4 bases outside the gene matches. Germline V gene sequence: CDR1 MGHDK, CDR2 SYGVNS. This CDR3 is 12 amino acids long. The CDR3 DNA follows: TGTGCCAGCAGTGTGCGGGGGTACGAGCAGTTCTTC. Amino acids: CASSVRGYEQFF.

The CDR3 reads CASSFPDSMGEQYF. The CDR3 coding sequence is TGTGCCAGCAGTTTCCCGGACTCTATGGGGGAGCAGTACTTC. This chain connects TRBV27 to TRBJ2-7; a possible D gene is TRBD2 (5 bases). CDR3 length: 14 amino acids. Trimming stripped 3 bases from V and 7 bases from J, with 16 bases between. CDR1 and CDR2 (germline): MNHEY, SMNVEV (reference sequence).

The DNA of the CDR3 is TGTGCCAGCAGCTCAAACCCCGGGACAGGGGTAACAGATACGCAGTATTTT. This translates into CASSSNPGTGVTDTQYF. This chain links TRBV7-9 with TRBJ2-3, with 10 bases matching TRBD1. The V and J ends lost 4 bases and 3 bases, in that order; junction bases with no gene match: 10. The germline V gene has CDR1 SEHNR and CDR2 FQNEAQ (reference sequence). This CDR3 comprises 17 residues.

With regard to this clone: Germline is not matched at one junction end, which may reflect a read error. The gene calls are TRBV7-7 and TRBJ2-2; 7 bases line up with TRBD2. Per the germline V gene, CDR1 is SSHAT and CDR2 is FNYEAQ (reference sequence). CDR3 size: 17 residues. The CDR3 sequence: CASSLVAGVGNTGELFF. CDR3 sequence (DNA): TGTGCTAGCAGCTTAGTAGCGGGCGTCGGGAACACCGGGGAGCTGTTTTTT.

The chain carries TRBV5-6 and TRBJ2-7, with a possible D match to TRBD2 (5 bases). The germline V gene has CDR1 SGHDT and CDR2 YYEEEE. CDR3 size: 15 residues. V lost 5 bases to trimming and J lost 0 bases, with 15 bases between them. The CDR3 sequence is CASRRDGVLSYEQYF. The CDR3 DNA reads TGTGCCAGCAGAAGAGACGGGGTACTCTCCTACGAGCAGTACTTC.

The chain links TRBV27 to TRBJ1-1; D remains unclear. The germline V gene encodes CDR1 MNHEY and CDR2 SMNVEV (reference sequence). The CDR3 runs to 14 residues. Trimming cost V 0 bases and J 7 bases, with 12 bases left between them. The CDR3 sequence is CASSLSGMRNEAFF. In DNA form, the CDR3 reads TGTGCCAGCAGTTTATCCGGCATGAGGAATGAAGCTTTCTTT.

The chain carries TRBV27 and TRBJ2-7; no definite D call. The V gene lost 3 bases and the J gene lost 2 bases, with 8 bases spanning the gap. This CDR3 has 13 residues. Germline CDR1 is MNHEY and CDR2 is SMNVEV (reference sequence). This CDR3 is CASSLWPPYEQYF. The CDR3 nucleotides read TGTGCCAGCAGTTTGTGGCCCCCCTACGAGCAGTACTTC.